Presented here are 2 T cell receptor beta chains from one specimen sequenced in a study of metastatic and nonmetastatic thyroid tumors. Ahead of thyroid surgery, no patient had received treatment of any kind. TCRdb recomputed clones from the PCR reads via MiXCR. The sample lists over 45,000 clones; 20% to 25% were seen once. The specimen sequenced was blood. The receptors were sampled from a male donor with papillary thyroid cancer or a benign thyroid nodule (not recorded which). Some clones in this sample may be carry-over from other donors' samples.

This clone was seen a few times. The chain combines TRBV3-1 with TRBJ2-6; the D is unclear. Germline V gene data show CDR1 as LGHDT and CDR2 as YNNKEL (reference sequence). The CDR3 covers 15 residues. Trimming left V 4 bases short and J 2 bases short, with 9 bases between. The CDR3 DNA follows: TGTGCCAGCAGCCCGGTGCGGACTGGGGCCAACGTCCTGACTTTC. Its translation: CASSPVRTGANVLTF.

This clone was seen at least ten times. This chain connects TRBV7-8 to TRBJ2-1; 12 nucleotides agree with TRBD2. The CDR3 length is 16 residues. Per germline, CDR1 SGHVS and CDR2 FQNEAQ. The V gene end was trimmed by 8 bases and the J gene end by 8 bases; junction bases not matched to a gene: 13. The CDR3 nucleotides are TGTGCCAGCGCCCCGACCAGGACTAGCGGGATATATGAGCAGTTCTTC. Translated, it gives CASAPTRTSGIYEQFF. The variable domain in full, with the rest retrieved from reference TRBV7-8 and TRBJ2-1, is GAGVSQSPRYKVAKRGQDVALRCDPISGHVSLFWYQQALGQGPEFLTYFQNEAQLDKSGLPSDRFFAERPEGSVSTLKIQRTQQEDSAVYLCASAPTRTSGIYEQFFGPGTRLTVL.